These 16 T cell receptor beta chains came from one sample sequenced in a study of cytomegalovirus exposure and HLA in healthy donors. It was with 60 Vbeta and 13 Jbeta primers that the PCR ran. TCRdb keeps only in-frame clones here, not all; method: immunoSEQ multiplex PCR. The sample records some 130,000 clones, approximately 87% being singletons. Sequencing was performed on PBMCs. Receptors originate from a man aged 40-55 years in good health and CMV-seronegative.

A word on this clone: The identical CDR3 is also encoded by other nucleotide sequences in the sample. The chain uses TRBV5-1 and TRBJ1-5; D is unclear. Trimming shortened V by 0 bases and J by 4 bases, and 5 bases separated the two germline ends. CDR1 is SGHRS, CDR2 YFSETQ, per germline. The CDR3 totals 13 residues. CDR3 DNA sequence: TGCGCCAGCAGCTTGGCAGGAAATCAGCCCCAGCATTTT. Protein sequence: CASSLAGNQPQHF. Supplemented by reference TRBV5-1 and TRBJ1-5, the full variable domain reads KAGVTQTPRYLIKTRGQQVTLSCSPISGHRSVSWYQQTPGQGLQFLFEYFSETQRNKGNFPGRFSGRQFSNSRSEMNVSTLELGDSALYLCASSLAGNQPQHFGDGTRLSIL.

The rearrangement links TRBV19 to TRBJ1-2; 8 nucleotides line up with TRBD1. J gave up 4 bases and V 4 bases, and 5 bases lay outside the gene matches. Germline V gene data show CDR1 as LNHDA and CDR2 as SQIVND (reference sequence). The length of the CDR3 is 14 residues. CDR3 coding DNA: TGTGCCAGTAGTACGACAGGGGTCGGCTATGGCTACACCTTC. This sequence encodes CASSTTGVGYGYTF.

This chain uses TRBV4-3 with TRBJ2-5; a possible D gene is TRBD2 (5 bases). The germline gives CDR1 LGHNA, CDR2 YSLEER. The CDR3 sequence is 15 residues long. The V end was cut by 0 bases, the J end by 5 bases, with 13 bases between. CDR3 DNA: TGCGCCAGCAGCCAAGAGGTTAGGTCGGGGGAGACCCAGTACTTC. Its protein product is CASSQEVRSGETQYF.

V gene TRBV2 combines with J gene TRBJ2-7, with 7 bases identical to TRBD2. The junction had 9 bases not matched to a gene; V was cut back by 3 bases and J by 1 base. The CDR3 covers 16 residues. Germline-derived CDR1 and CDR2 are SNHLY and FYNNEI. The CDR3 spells CASSDLGGGPSYEQYF. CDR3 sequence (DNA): TGTGCCAGCAGTGATCTGGGGGGGGGTCCGTCCTACGAGCAGTACTTC.

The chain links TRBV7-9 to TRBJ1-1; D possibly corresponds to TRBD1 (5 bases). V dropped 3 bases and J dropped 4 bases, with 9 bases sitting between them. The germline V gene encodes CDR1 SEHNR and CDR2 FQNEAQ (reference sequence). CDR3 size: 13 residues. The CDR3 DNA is TGTGCCAGCAGCTTTCTGGGGGGCACTGAAGCTTTCTTT. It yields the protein CASSFLGGTEAFF.

The CDR3 region is CASSPDRFNTEAFF. In DNA, the CDR3 is TGTGCCAGCTCACCGGACAGATTTAACACTGAAGCTTTCTTT. The genes are TRBV18 and TRBJ1-1; a weak D match, TRBD1 (6 bases). The germline V gene has CDR1 KGHSH and CDR2 LQKENI. The CDR3 is 14 amino acids. V lost 3 bases, J lost 2 bases, and 10 bases lay in between.

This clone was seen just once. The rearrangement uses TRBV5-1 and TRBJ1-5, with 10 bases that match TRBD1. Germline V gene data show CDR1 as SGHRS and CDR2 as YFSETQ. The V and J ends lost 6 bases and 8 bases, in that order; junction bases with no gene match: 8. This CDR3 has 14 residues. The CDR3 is CASTPGTGDEPQHF. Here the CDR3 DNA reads TGCGCCAGCACCCCCGGGACAGGGGATGAGCCCCAGCATTTT.

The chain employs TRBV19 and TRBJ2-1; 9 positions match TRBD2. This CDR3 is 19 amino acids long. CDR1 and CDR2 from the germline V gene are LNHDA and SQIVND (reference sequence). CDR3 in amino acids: CASPPPQGIGAGGYNEQFF. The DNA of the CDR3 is TGTGCTAGCCCCCCCCCACAGGGGATCGGAGCGGGAGGTTACAATGAGCAGTTCTTC.

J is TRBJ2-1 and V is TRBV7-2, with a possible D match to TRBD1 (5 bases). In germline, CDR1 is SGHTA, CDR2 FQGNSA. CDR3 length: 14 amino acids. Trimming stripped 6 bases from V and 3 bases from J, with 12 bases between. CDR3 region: CASSRTRDYNEQFF. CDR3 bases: TGTGCCAGCAGTCGAACCAGGGACTACAATGAGCAGTTCTTC.

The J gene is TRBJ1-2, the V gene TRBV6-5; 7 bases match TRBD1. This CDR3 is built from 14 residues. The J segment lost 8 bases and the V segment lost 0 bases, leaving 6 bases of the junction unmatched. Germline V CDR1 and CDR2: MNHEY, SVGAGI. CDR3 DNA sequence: TGTGCCAGCAGTTACTCCCGGACAGGCCTCGGCTACACCTTC. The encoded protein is CASSYSRTGLGYTF.

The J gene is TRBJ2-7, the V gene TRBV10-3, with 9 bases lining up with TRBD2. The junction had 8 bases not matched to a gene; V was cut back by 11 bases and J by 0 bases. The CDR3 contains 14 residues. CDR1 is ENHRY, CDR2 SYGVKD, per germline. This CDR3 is CAATGSGSSYEQYF. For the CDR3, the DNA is TGTGCCGCGACAGGTAGCGGGAGCTCCTACGAGCAGTACTTC.

The CDR3 here is CATRLAAGTYEQYF. CDR3 nucleotides: TGTGCCACTAGGTTGGCTGCGGGGACCTACGAGCAGTACTTC. The rearrangement uses TRBV27 and TRBJ2-7; D perhaps matches TRBD2 (6 bases). This CDR3 is 14 amino acids long. With 10 bases removed from V and 2 bases from J, the gap between germline ends came to 18 bases. Germline-derived CDR1 and CDR2 are MNHEY and SMNVEV (reference sequence).

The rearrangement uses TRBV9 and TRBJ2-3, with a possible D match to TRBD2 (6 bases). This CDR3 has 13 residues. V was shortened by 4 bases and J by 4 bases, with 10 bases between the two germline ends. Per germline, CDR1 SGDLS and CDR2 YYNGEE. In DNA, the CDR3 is TGTGCCAGCAGCCCCGGGGGTGCAGATACGCAGTATTTT. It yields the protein CASSPGGADTQYF.

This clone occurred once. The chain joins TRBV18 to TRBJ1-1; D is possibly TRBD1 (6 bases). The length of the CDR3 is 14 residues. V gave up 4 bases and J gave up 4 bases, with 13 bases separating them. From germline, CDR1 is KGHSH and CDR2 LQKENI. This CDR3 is CASSQNRDGTEAFF. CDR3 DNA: TGTGCCAGCTCACAAAACAGGGATGGCACTGAAGCTTTCTTT.

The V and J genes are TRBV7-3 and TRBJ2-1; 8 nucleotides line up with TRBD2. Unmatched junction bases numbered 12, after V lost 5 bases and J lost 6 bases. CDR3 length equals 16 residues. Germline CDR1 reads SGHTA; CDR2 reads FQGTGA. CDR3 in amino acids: CASSVSGRGALNEQFF. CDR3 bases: TGTGCCAGCAGCGTTTCAGGGCGGGGGGCCCTCAATGAGCAGTTCTTC. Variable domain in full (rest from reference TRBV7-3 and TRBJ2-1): GAGVSQTPSNKVTEKGKYVELRCDPISGHTALYWYRQSLGQGPEFLIYFQGTGAADDSGLPNDRFFAVRPEGSVSTLKIQRTERGDSAVYLCASSVSGRGALNEQFFGPGTRLTVL.

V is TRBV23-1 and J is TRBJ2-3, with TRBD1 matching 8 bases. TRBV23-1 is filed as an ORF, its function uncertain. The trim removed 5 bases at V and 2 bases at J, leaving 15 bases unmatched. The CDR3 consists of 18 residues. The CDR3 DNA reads TGCGCCAGCAGTACCCGGGACAGGCACCGTTCTTACACAGATACGCAGTATTTT. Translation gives CASSTRDRHRSYTDTQYF.